The next 18 T cell receptor beta chains were all read from a single sample in a study of shared clonotypes between healthy human individuals. The data were produced by immunoSEQ multiplex PCR, yet TCRdb's version contains in-frame clones alone and is incomplete. The sample comprises 2 million to 2.5 million clones, 85% to 95% of which are singletons, and about 0.39% rests with the top ten. Material for sequencing was naive CD4+ T cells from PBMCs. Subset here: CD45RA+ positively selected. The receptor source for this set is a man aged 18 to 29 in good health. Some clones in this sample may be carry-over from other donors' samples.

V is TRBV18 and J is TRBJ2-4; D may be TRBD1 or TRBD2 (6 bases each). CDR3 length equals 15 residues. The V gene lost 2 bases and the J gene lost 7 bases, with 15 bases spanning the gap. Looked up from germline, CDR1 is KGHSH and CDR2 is LQKENI. CDR3 residues: CASSPISGAGNIQYF. The DNA of the CDR3 is TGTGCCAGCTCACCAATATCGGGGGCGGGGAACATTCAGTACTTC. Based on the CDR3 plus reference TRBV18 and TRBJ2-4, the full variable domain is NAGVMQNPRHLVRRRGQEARLRCSPMKGHSHVYWYRQLPEEGLKFMVYLQKENIIDESGMPKERFSAEFPKEGPSILRIQQVVRGDSAAYFCASSPISGAGNIQYFGAGTRLSVL.

The chain carries TRBV11-2 and TRBJ1-2; D not resolved. The ends were cut back, 0 bases at V and 5 bases at J, with 13 bases in the middle. CDR1 is SGHAT and CDR2 is FQNNGV in the germline V gene. The CDR3 consists of 15 residues. Here the CDR3 DNA reads TGTGCCAGCAGCTTAGATCACCTCGGGGAATATGGCTACACCTTC. Amino acids: CASSLDHLGEYGYTF.

V is TRBV11-2 and J is TRBJ1-3; 7 bases are shared with TRBD1. Germline CDR1 reads SGHAT; CDR2 reads FQNNGV. This CDR3 is built from 15 residues. Germline trimming cut 5 bases from V and 2 bases from J; bases unmatched to any gene: 6. This chain's CDR3 is CASSPYDRAGNTIYF. DNA of the CDR3: TGTGCCAGCAGCCCGTACGACAGGGCTGGAAACACCATATATTTT.

The chain has TRBV6-1 and TRBJ1-2; TRBD1 agrees at 7 bases. J lost 8 bases, V lost 4 bases, and 13 bases had no gene match. The CDR3 is 15 residues long. Germline V lookup: CDR1 MNHNS, CDR2 SASEGT. Here the CDR3 reads CASSAVTGNGRGYTF. DNA of the CDR3: TGTGCCAGCAGTGCCGTGACAGGGAATGGACGAGGCTACACCTTC.

The V call is TRBV25-1, the J call TRBJ2-2, with TRBD2 matching 9 bases. Germline CDR1 is MGHDK and CDR2 is SYGVNS. J gave up 11 bases and V 6 bases, and 10 bases lay outside the gene matches. The CDR3 loop spans 14 amino acids. CDR3 amino acids: CASSPRGGSVELFF. CDR3 sequence (DNA): TGTGCCAGCAGCCCGCGGGGGGGCTCGGTCGAGCTGTTTTTT. The entire variable domain, with the rest obtained from reference TRBV25-1 and TRBJ2-2, is as follows: EADIYQTPRYLVIGTGKKITLECSQTMGHDKMYWYQQDPGMELHLIHYSYGVNSTEKGDLSSESTVSRIRTEHFPLTLESARPSHTSQYLCASSPRGGSVELFFGEGSRLTVL.

For this clone: Other nucleotide sequences from this sample produce the same CDR3. The V gene is TRBV5-1, the J gene TRBJ2-1, with 12 bases matching TRBD1. V lost 4 bases, J lost 7 bases, and 3 bases stayed unmatched. The CDR3 spans 14 residues. Germline-derived CDR1 and CDR2 are SGHRS and YFSETQ. CDR3: CASSRDRGLNEQFF. The CDR3 bases are TGCGCCAGCAGCCGGGACAGGGGGCTAAATGAGCAGTTCTTC.

This clone was found once. V and J are TRBV5-1 and TRBJ2-2; TRBD1 or TRBD2 may be the D gene (5 bases each). The germline V gene encodes CDR1 SGHRS and CDR2 YFSETQ. Trimming left V 8 bases short and J 2 bases short, with 19 bases between. CDR3 length equals 16 residues. The CDR3 region is CASTPSGRFNTGELFF. CDR3 DNA sequence: TGCGCCAGTACACCCTCGGGGCGGTTTAACACCGGGGAGCTGTTTTTT. Together with reference TRBV5-1 and TRBJ2-2, the CDR3 gives the full variable domain: KAGVTQTPRYLIKTRGQQVTLSCSPISGHRSVSWYQQTPGQGLQFLFEYFSETQRNKGNFPGRFSGRQFSNSRSEMNVSTLELGDSALYLCASTPSGRFNTGELFFGEGSRLTVL.

The chain recombines TRBV19 with TRBJ2-1; 9 nucleotides agree with TRBD1. The CDR3 extends over 13 amino acids. The ends lost 8 bases at V and 8 bases at J; junction bases unmatched: 7. Germline V lookup: CDR1 LNHDA, CDR2 SQIVND (reference sequence). This CDR3 is CASGTGMSYEQFF. In nucleotides, the CDR3 is TGTGCCAGTGGGACAGGGATGTCCTATGAGCAGTTCTTC.

This clone was seen only once. The J gene is TRBJ2-2, the V gene TRBV9; 7 nucleotides agree with TRBD2. CDR3 length equals 15 residues. The germline V gene has CDR1 SGDLS and CDR2 YYNGEE. V gave up 3 bases and J gave up 1 base; unmatched junction bases: 3. CDR3 DNA: TGTGCCAGCAGCGCGCGGGGGAGGAACACCGGGGAGCTGTTTTTT. Its protein product is CASSARGRNTGELFF.

V and J are TRBV18 and TRBJ1-1, with 12 bases matching TRBD1. The CDR3 sequence is 16 residues long. CDR1 is KGHSH and CDR2 is LQKENI in the germline V gene. V lost 2 bases to trimming and J lost 0 bases; unmatched junction nucleotides: 1. The CDR3 reads CASSPGTGGLNTEAFF. In nucleotides, the CDR3 is TGTGCCAGCTCACCAGGGACAGGGGGCTTGAACACTGAAGCTTTCTTT.

The chain couples TRBV5-4 to TRBJ1-5; D ambiguous. The CDR3 is 14 residues long. Looked up from germline, CDR1 is SGHNT and CDR2 is YYREEE (reference sequence). Trimming cost V 2 bases and J 3 bases, with 9 bases left between them. CDR3 amino acids: CASSLKGNNQPQHF. CDR3 nucleotide sequence: TGTGCCAGCAGCTTAAAAGGGAACAATCAGCCCCAGCATTTT. Drawing the rest from reference TRBV5-4 and TRBJ1-5, the complete variable domain is ETGVTQSPTHLIKTRGQQVTLRCSSQSGHNTVSWYQQALGQGPQFIFQYYREEENGRGNFPPRFSGLQFPNYSSELNVNALELDDSALYLCASSLKGNNQPQHFGDGTRLSIL.

The sample holds one count of this clone. CDR3 DNA sequence: TGTGCCAGCAGCTTATCGGGACTAGCGTCAAGAGCCTCCTACAATGAGCAGTTCTTC. It specifies CASSLSGLASRASYNEQFF. The V and J genes are TRBV7-2 and TRBJ2-1; 10 nucleotides match TRBD2. The CDR3 consists of 19 residues. Germline V gene data show CDR1 as SGHTA and CDR2 as FQGNSA. The V and J ends lost 2 bases and 0 bases, in that order; junction bases with no gene match: 10.

This clone was picked up one time. CDR3 sequence: CASSLGRTDTQYF. For the CDR3, the DNA is TGTGCCAGCAGCTTAGGGAGGACGGATACGCAGTATTTT. The V call is TRBV7-7, the J call TRBJ2-3, with a weak D call TRBD2 (5 bases). Trimming removed 1 base at V and 6 bases at J, with 8 bases between. The germline V gene has CDR1 SSHAT and CDR2 FNYEAQ (reference sequence). This CDR3 is built from 13 residues.

CDR3 residues: CASGTGGAEQYF. The CDR3 nucleotides read TGTGCCAGCGGGACAGGGGGCGCCGAGCAGTACTTC. The V and J genes are TRBV10-3 and TRBJ2-7, with 12 bases matching TRBD1. The CDR3 totals 12 residues. With 10 bases clipped from V and 6 bases from J, the junction kept 4 bases outside the gene matches. CDR1 is ENHRY, CDR2 SYGVKD, per germline.

The chain couples TRBV6-5 to TRBJ2-1; 11 bases agree with TRBD2. Germline trimming cut 0 bases from V and 7 bases from J; bases unmatched to any gene: 5. Germline V gives CDR1 MNHEY, CDR2 SVGAGI. The CDR3 is made up of 16 amino acids. The CDR3, as DNA: TGTGCCAGCAGTTACTCCGGGACTAGCGGAGGAAATGAGCAGTTCTTC. Its protein product is CASSYSGTSGGNEQFF.

The chain employs TRBV6-1 and TRBJ1-2; D possibly corresponds to TRBD1 (5 bases). CDR1 and CDR2 (germline): MNHNS, SASEGT. The CDR3 covers 12 residues. V shed 2 bases and J shed 8 bases, with 9 bases lying between them. The CDR3, as DNA: TGTGCCAGCAGTGAAATCCAGGGCGGCTACACCTTC. It translates to CASSEIQGGYTF.

The chain carries TRBV5-1 and TRBJ1-2; D is possibly TRBD1 (5 bases). Germline V CDR1 and CDR2: SGHRS, YFSETQ. The V end lost 6 bases, the J end lost 8 bases, and 20 bases lay between the germline ends. CDR3 length: 14 residues. CDR3 residues: CASTLTGGMYGYTF. CDR3 nucleotide sequence: TGCGCCAGCACCCTCACTGGGGGGATGTACGGCTACACCTTC.

A word on this clone: Distinct nucleotide sequences in the sample also encode this CDR3. The CDR3 DNA follows: TGCAGTGCGAATGAGCAGTTCTTC. Residues: CSANEQFF. The chain carries TRBV20-1 and TRBJ2-1; D call uncertain. Germline V lookup: CDR1 DFQATT, CDR2 SNEGSKA (reference sequence). V was shortened by 6 bases and J by 7 bases, with 1 base between the two germline ends. The CDR3 is 8 amino acids.